This T cell receptor (beta chain) was identified during a study of molecular identifiers for immune sequencing clone quantification. Turning to the study itself: For replicates, RNA isolated from around 20,000 or 99,000 naive CD8 cells was divided into five portions, of which four were sequenced. Findings of the study overall: Effector cells had over 99% of their molecules in clones above 20 RNA copies, while naive cells had under 1%.

Previously published methods and listed TCR primers were used for the bulk TCR libraries. Using its own MiXCR run on the PCR reads, TCRdb lists one record per CDR3 protein. The sample contains roughly 320,000 distinct CDR3 sequences, around a fifth of which appear only once. V lost 3 bases, J lost 5 bases, and 2 bases lay in between. The CDR3 extends over 10 amino acids. The germline V gene encodes CDR1 MNHNS and CDR2 SASEGT. This clonotype was observed at least ten times. The target antigen is unknown. Source material: naive CD8+ T cells from blood, with Jurkat cell RNA spiked in. Subset in this sample: FACS-sorted CD8+CD4-CCR7+CD45RA+ naive T cells. The origin of this receptor is a human donor in good health. Some libraries in this study had Jurkat cell RNA spiked in. The chain carries TRBV6-1 and TRBJ2-7; D is unresolved. DNA of the CDR3: TGTGCCAGCAGTGAGGACGAGCAGTACTTC. This encodes CASSEDEQYF.